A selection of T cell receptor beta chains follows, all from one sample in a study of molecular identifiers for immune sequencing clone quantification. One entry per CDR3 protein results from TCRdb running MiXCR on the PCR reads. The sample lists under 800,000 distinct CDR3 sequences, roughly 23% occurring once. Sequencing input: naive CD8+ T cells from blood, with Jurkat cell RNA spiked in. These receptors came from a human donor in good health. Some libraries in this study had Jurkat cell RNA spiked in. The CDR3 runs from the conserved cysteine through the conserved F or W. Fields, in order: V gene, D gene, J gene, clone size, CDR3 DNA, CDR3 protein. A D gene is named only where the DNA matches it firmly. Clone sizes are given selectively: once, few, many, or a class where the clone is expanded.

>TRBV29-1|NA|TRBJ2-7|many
TGCAGCGATAAAGTTGGCGGAAAGGCAGCCTACGAGCAGTACTTC
CSDKVGGKAAYEQYF
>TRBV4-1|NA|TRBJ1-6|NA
TGCGCCAGCAGCCTGGGACCTGATTCACCCCTCCACTTT
CASSLGPDSPLHF
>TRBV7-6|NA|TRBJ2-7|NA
TGTGCCAGCAGCTCTAGTGGTCCGGCCCATAACGAGCAGTACTTC
CASSSSGPAHNEQYF
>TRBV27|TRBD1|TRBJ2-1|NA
TGTGCCAGCAGTCCGCGGCCACAGGGGATTGGCAATGAGCAGTTCTTC
CASSPRPQGIGNEQFF
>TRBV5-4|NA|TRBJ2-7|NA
TGTGCCAGCAGCCCGACCGACTCCTACGAGCAGTACTTC
CASSPTDSYEQYF
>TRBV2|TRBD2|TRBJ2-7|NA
TGTGCCAGCAGGGAGGGGACTAGCGGGAAAAGGTGGTACAAGCAGTACTTC
CASREGTSGKRWYKQYF
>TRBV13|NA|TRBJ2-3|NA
TGTGCCAGCAGCCGTAACCCCATCAGGGGGGGCACAGATACGCAGTATTTT
CASSRNPIRGGTDTQYF
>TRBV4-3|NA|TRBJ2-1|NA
TGCGCCAGCAGCCAAGGAGTAGCGGACTACAATGAGCAGTTCTTC
CASSQGVADYNEQFF
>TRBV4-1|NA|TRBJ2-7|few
TGCGCCAGCAGCCAAGATAGTAGGACCTTC
CASSQDSRTF
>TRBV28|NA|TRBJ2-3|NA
TGTGCCAGCAGTTCGGTGGACAGTAGCCCCACAGATACGCAGTATTTT
CASSSVDSSPTDTQYF
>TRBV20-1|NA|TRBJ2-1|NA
TGCAGTGCTAGATTAATGGGGAATGAGCAGTTCTTC
CSARLMGNEQFF
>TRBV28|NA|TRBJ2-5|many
TGTGCCAGCGGTTATAGGAGGTACCAAGAGACCCAGTACTTC
CASGYRRYQETQYF
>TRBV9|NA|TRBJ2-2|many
TGTGCCAGCAGCGTAGCCGGGATTCGTGGGGTTTACACCGGGGAGCTGTTTTTT
CASSVAGIRGVYTGELFF
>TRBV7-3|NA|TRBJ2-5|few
TGTGCCAGCAGCTTAATAGGGGGGGTACAAGAGACCCAGTACTTC
CASSLIGGVQETQYF
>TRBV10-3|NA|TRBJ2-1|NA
TGTGCCATCAGGACGCAAACTAATGAGCAGTTCTTC
CAIRTQTNEQFF
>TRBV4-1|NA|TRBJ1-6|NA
TGCGCCAGCAGCCAGGAACTTAATCCACCCCTCCACTTT
CASSQELNPPLHF
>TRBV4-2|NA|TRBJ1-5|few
TGTGCCAGCAGCCCCGAAATGGCACTTAGCAATCAGCCCCAGCATTTT
CASSPEMALSNQPQHF
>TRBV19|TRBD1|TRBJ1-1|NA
TGTGCCAGTACCTGGGGGACAGGGGGCACTGAAGCTTTCTTT
CASTWGTGGTEAFF
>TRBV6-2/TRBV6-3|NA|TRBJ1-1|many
TGTGCCAGCAGTTACTCGGGCAGTGCCACTGAAGCTTTCTTT
CASSYSGSATEAFF
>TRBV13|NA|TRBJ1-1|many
TGTGCCAGCAGCTTAGGACAGTCCTACACTGAAGCTTTCTTT
CASSLGQSYTEAFF
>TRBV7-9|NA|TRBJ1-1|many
TGTGCCAGCAGCTTAGCAGGGACGGACTCTTTGTTGGCTTTCTTT
CASSLAGTDSLLAFF
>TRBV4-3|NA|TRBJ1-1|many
TGCGCCAGCAGCGGAACACTTAACACTGAAGCTTTCTTT
CASSGTLNTEAFF
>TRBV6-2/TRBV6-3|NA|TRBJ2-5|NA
TGTGCCAGCAGTTGGGGGGTTTTGGAGACCCAGTACTTC
CASSWGVLETQYF
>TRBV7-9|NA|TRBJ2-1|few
TGTGCCAGCAGCGCGCCTTATAGCGGCACTGAGCAGTTCTTC
CASSAPYSGTEQFF
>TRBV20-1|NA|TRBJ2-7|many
TGCAGTGCTAGAGATGGGAGCAACTCCTACGAGCAGTACTTC
CSARDGSNSYEQYF
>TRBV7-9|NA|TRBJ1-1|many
TGTGCCAGCAGCCTGCCAGCGAACACTGAAGCTTTCTTT
CASSLPANTEAFF
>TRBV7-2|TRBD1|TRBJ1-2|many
TGTGCCAGCAGCTCGACAGGGTTAGACTATGGCTACACCTTC
CASSSTGLDYGYTF
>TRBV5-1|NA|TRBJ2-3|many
TGCGCCAGCAGCTTGTGGGGGCGGGTCACAGATACGCAGTATTTT
CASSLWGRVTDTQYF
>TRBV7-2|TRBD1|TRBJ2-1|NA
TGTGCCAGCAGTTTTACAGGGGGCAGTGAGCAGTTCTTC
CASSFTGGSEQFF
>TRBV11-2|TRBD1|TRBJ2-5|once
TGTGCCAGCGGACGGGACAGGGGGTTCGAGACCCAGTACTTC
CASGRDRGFETQYF
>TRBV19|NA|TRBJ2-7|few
TGTGCCAGTAGCCCGCGCCAACACAGCTACGAGCAGTACTTC
CASSPRQHSYEQYF
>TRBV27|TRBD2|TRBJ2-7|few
TGTGCCAGTAGCGGGAGGGGCCTAGAGCAGTACTTC
CASSGRGLEQYF
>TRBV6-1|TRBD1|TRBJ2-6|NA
TGTGCCAGCAGGAAGGACAGGGCAAAAGGTGGGGCCAACGTCCTGACTTTC
CASRKDRAKGGANVLTF
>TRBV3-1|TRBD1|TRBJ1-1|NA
TGTGCCAGCAGCCATGGTCGAGGGGGCGCGAACACTGAAGCTTTCTTT
CASSHGRGGANTEAFF
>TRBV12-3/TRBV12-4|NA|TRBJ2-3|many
TGTGCCAGCAGCCCCTCTTGGTCAGATACGCAGTATTTT
CASSPSWSDTQYF
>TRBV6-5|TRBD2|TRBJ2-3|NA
TGTGCCAGCAGTTACGACCTAGCGGGGACAACAGATACGCAGTATTTT
CASSYDLAGTTDTQYF
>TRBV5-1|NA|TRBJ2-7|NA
TGCGCCAGCAGCCTTACATACCACACAGAAGGATACGAGCAGTACTTC
CASSLTYHTEGYEQYF
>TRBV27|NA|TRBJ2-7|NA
TGTGCCAGCAGTTGGGGGGGGGCCTCCTACGAGCAGTACTTC
CASSWGGASYEQYF
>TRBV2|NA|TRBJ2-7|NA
TGTGCCAGCAGTGGACAGGTTGGGGTGGCCTACGAGCAGTACTTC
CASSGQVGVAYEQYF
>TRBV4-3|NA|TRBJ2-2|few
TGCGCCAGCAGCCGCAGTCTCCGGGGGCCGAACACCGGGGAGCTGTTTTTT
CASSRSLRGPNTGELFF
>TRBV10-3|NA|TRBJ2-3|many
TGTGCCATCAGTGGGGGGCAGGGCACAGATACGCAGTATTTT
CAISGGQGTDTQYF
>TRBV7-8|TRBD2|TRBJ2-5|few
TGTGCCAGCAGCTTAGTTTCTGGCGGGGGGCCTACCCAGTACTTC
CASSLVSGGGPTQYF
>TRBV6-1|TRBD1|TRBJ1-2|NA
TGTGCCAGCAGTGAAAACGTGGGGACAGGGGGCTTTGGCTACACCTTC
CASSENVGTGGFGYTF
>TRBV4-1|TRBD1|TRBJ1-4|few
TGCGCCAGCAGCCAAGAACCGGGACAGGGGAGTGTTAAACTGTTTTTT
CASSQEPGQGSVKLFF
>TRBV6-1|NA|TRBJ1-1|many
TGTGCCAGCAGTTGGACGGACAGTGAAGCTTTCTTT
CASSWTDSEAFF
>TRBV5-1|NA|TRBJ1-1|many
TGCGCCAGCAGCTTGGGTAGGGGAGCGAGGGGCACTGAAGCTTTCTTT
CASSLGRGARGTEAFF
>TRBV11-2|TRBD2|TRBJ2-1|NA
TGTGCCAGCAGCCCCGGGACTAACTGCAATGAGCAGTTCTTC
CASSPGTNCNEQFF
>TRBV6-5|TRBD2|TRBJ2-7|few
TGTGCCAGCAGTTACTTGGCGGGAGGGCTCCACGAGCAGTACTTC
CASSYLAGGLHEQYF
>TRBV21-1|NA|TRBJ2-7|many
TGTGCCAGCAGCAAAAACGCCGGGGTTAAGGAGCAGTACTTC
CASSKNAGVKEQYF
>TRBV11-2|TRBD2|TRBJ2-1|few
TGTGCCAGCAGCTTAGAGGATCGGGGGACTACCTCCTACAATGAGCAGTTCTTC
CASSLEDRGTTSYNEQFF
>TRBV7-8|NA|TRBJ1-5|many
TGTGCCAGCAGCTTAGAGGTCTTTAAGGGTGATAGCAATCAGCCCCAGCATTTT
CASSLEVFKGDSNQPQHF
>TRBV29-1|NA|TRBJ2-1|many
TGCAGCGTTGCGGGGGTTGAGCAGTTCTTC
CSVAGVEQFF
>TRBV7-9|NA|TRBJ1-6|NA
TGCGCCAGCAGCCCCGAGAACTCCTATAATTCACCCCTCCACTTT
CASSPENSYNSPLHF